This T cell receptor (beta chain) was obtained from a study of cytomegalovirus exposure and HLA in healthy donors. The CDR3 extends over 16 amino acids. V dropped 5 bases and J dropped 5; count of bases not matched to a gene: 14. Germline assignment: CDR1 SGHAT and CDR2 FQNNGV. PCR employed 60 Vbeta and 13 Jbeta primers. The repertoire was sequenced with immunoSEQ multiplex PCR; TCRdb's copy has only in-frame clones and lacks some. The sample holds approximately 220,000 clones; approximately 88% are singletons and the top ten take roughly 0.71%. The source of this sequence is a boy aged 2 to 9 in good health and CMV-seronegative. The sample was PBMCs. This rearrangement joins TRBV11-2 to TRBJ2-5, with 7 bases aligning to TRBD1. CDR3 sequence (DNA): TGTGCCAGCAGCCACCGCCTGGGACAGATCCTGGAGACCCAGTACTTC. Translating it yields CASSHRLGQILETQYF. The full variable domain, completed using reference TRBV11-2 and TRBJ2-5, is EAGVAQSPRYKIIEKRQSVAFWCNPISGHATLYWYQQILGQGPKLLIQFQNNGVVDDSQLPKDRFSAERLKGVDSTLKIQPAKLEDSAVYLCASSHRLGQILETQYFGPGTRLLVL.